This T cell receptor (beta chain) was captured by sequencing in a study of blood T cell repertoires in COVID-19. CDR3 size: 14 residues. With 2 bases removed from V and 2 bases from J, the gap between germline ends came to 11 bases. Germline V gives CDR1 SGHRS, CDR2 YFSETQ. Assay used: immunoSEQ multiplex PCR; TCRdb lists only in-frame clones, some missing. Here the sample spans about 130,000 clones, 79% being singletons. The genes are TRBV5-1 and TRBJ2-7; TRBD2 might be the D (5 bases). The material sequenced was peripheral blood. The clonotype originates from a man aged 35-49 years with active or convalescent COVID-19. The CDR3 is CASSLKGATYEQYF. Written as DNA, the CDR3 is TGCGCCAGCAGCTTAAAGGGAGCGACCTACGAGCAGTACTTC.